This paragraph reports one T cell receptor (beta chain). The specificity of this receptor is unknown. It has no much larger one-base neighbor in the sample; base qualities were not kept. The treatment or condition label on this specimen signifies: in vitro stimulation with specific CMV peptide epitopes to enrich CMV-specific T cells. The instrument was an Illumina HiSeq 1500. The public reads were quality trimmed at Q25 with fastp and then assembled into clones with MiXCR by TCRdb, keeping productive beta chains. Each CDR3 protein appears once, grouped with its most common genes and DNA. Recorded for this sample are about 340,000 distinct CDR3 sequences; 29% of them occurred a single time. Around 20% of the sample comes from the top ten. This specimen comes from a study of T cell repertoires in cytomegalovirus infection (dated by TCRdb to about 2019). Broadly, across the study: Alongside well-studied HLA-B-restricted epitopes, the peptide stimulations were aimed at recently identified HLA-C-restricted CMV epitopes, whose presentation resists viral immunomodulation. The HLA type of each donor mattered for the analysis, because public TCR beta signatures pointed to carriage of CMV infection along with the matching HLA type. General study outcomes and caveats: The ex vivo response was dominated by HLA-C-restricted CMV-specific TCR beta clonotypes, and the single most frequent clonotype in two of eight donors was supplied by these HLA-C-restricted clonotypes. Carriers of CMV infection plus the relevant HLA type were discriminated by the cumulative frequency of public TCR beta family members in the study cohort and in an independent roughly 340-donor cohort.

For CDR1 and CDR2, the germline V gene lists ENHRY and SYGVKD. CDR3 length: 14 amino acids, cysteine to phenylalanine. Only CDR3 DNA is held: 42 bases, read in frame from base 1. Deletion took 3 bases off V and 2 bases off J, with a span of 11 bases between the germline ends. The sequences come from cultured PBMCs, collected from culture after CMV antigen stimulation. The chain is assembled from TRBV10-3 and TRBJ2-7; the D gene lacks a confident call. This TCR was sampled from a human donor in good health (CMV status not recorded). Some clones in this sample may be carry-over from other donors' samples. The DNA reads TGTGCCATCAGTGACCCAACAGACGCCTACGAGCAGTACTTC. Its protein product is CAISDPTDAYEQYF.